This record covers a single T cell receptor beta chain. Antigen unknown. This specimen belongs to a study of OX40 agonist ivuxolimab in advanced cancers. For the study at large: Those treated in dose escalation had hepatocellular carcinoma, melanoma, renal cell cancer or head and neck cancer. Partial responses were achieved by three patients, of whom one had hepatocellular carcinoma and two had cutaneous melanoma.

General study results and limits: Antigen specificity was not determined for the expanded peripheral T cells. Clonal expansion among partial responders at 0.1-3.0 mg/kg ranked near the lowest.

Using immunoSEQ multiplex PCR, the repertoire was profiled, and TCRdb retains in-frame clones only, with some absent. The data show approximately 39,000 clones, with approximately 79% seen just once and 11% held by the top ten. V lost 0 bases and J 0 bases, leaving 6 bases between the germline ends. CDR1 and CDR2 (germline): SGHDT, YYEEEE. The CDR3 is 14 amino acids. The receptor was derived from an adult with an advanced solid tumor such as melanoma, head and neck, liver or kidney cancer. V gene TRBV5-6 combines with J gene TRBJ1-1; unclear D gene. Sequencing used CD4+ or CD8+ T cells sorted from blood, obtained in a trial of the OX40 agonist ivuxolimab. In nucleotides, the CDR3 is TGTGCCAGCAGCTTGGGAGTGATGAACACTGAAGCTTTCTTT. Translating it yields CASSLGVMNTEAFF.